The clone carrying this T cell receptor (beta chain) was detected many times. The antigen remains undetermined. Noted time point: sample taken at primary tumor resection. Extraction of whole RNA from tumor, nontumor lung or frozen PBMC preceded unsorted sequencing. V was clipped by 3 bases and J by 1 base, with 10 bases between them. Germline loops: CDR1 SGHRS, CDR2 YFSETQ. The CDR3 has 14 residues. These data originate in a study of spatial heterogeneity in lung cancer. Study at large: Beta-chain sequences were consistently detected more often than alpha-chain sequences. An average of more than ten raw reads was observed per unique TCR and UMI combination. General study findings and limits: The appearance of ubiquitous expanded tumor TCRs in blood was greater at resection than follow-up.

On each TCR cDNA molecule, a unique molecular identifier was present. TCRdb processed the 5' RACE reads anew with MiXCR; each CDR3 protein has one entry. The sample consists of 40,000 or so distinct CDR3 sequences, roughly 5.5% of them appearing once. The specimen was PBMCs, collected at surgery. This receptor was identified in a female donor with early-stage non-small cell lung cancer. J is TRBJ2-5 and V is TRBV5-1, with a possible D match to TRBD2 (5 bases). The CDR3 spells CASSSKDSQETQYF. Here the CDR3 DNA reads TGCGCCAGCAGCTCTAAGGACTCCCAAGAGACCCAGTACTTC.